These T cell receptor beta chains were read from a single sample in a study of human T cells and chemical hapten exposure. TCRdb reprocessed the RACE reads with MiXCR, giving one entry per CDR3 protein. Of nearly 350,000 distinct CDR3 sequences in the sample, under 9% were seen once. The source was whole blood, collected in connection with sensitization to the hapten diphenylcyclopropenone (DPC). These receptors all stem from a woman aged 18 to 35 with alopecia areata. Some clones in this sample may be carry-over from other donors' samples. Each CDR3 is given with its conserved first and last residue. The D gene is left open where the match is weak. Clone size is shown for a subset of rows, as once, few, many or a class of expanded clone.

13,TRBV7-9,NA,few,TRBJ1-1,CASSPPHYFEAFF,TGTGCCAGCAGCCCTCCCCACTACTTTGAAGCTTTCTTT
12,TRBV29-1,TRBD1,many,TRBJ2-4,CSVKPTGSIQYF,TGCAGCGTGAAACCGACAGGGAGTATTCAGTACTTC
14,TRBV29-1,NA,few,TRBJ2-5,CSVELREIQETQYF,TGCAGCGTTGAACTCAGGGAAATCCAAGAGACCCAGTACTTC
16,TRBV5-6,TRBD2,few,TRBJ2-3,CASSNPGTRATDTQYF,TGTGCCAGCAGCAACCCCGGGACTAGGGCCACAGATACGCAGTATTTT
15,TRBV11-2,TRBD1,few,TRBJ1-1,CASSPGTEGYTEAFF,TGTGCCAGCAGCCCAGGGACAGAAGGGTACACTGAAGCTTTCTTT
15,TRBV28,TRBD1,NA,TRBJ1-5,CASSLDRGRDQPQHF,TGTGCCAGCAGTTTGGACAGGGGGCGCGATCAGCCCCAGCATTTT
14,TRBV6-1,TRBD1,NA,TRBJ1-4,CASRRTGKNEKLFF,TGTGCCAGCAGGCGGACAGGCAAAAATGAAAAACTGTTTTTT
13,TRBV5-1,TRBD1,many,TRBJ1-1,CASKDSGGTEAFF,TGCGCCAGCAAAGACTCAGGGGGCACTGAAGCTTTCTTT
15,TRBV9,NA,few,TRBJ1-1,CASSAQYVGATEAFF,TGTGCCAGCAGCGCCCAGTATGTAGGTGCCACTGAAGCTTTCTTT
16,TRBV5-1,TRBD1,NA,TRBJ2-3,CASSFSGQGAVDTQYF,TGCGCCAGCAGCTTCTCTGGACAGGGGGCAGTAGATACGCAGTATTTT
17,TRBV6-6,NA,many,TRBJ1-5,CASSRTHTPYSNQPQHF,TGTGCCAGCAGCCGTACCCACACGCCCTATAGCAATCAGCCCCAGCATTTT
16,TRBV5-5,NA,few,TRBJ2-3,CASSLAGAPSTDTQYF,TGTGCCAGCAGCTTGGCAGGGGCCCCCAGCACAGATACGCAGTATTTT